The text below deals with one T cell receptor beta chain. The target antigen is unknown. The data originate from a study of blood T cells in healthy people across ages. Study results and caveats: Measured against age, TCR beta diversity per million T cells decreased in a roughly linear manner.

Germline V CDR1 and CDR2: SGHVT, SQSDAQ. V lost 1 base to trimming and J lost 9 bases; unmatched junction nucleotides: 17. CDR3 length: 18 residues. PCR was performed a second time for about 7 to 12 cycles using a sample-barcoded 5' primer and a J-beta primer mix. Each CDR3 protein is one row after TCRdb ran MiXCR on the 5' RACE reads. This table has around 1,000,000 distinct CDR3 sequences, 20% to 25% appearing once. These same records also appear under a second study, on T cells of mothers and their children. From that study: Thymic selection molds TCR recombination output in much the same way for related pairs as for unrelated pairs.

Input material: blood. The TCR comes from a girl aged 2 to 10 in good health. The chain has TRBV7-4 and TRBJ2-4, with TRBD1 matching over 8 bases. This chain's CDR3 is CASSLGDRLPKVLGIQYF. As DNA, the CDR3 is TGTGCCAGCAGCTTAGGGGACAGGTTACCAAAGGTGTTGGGCATTCAGTACTTC.